This entry concerns a single T cell receptor (beta chain). The CDR3 contains 24 residues. With V trimmed by 0 bases and J by 5 bases, 26 bases remained unmatched. In the authors' methods: Estimation of nucleated cell counts relied on the amplification of reference gene primers. Sequenced by immunoSEQ multiplex PCR; TCRdb stores in-frame clones only, minus some. V and J calls and clone size follow that table, whereas D and trimming were derived from the DNA. Of more than 150,000 clones listed, approximately 91% are singletons. The sample belongs to a study of blood T cell repertoires in COVID-19. Study-wide background: The study drew acute and convalescent COVID-19 samples from the United States, Italy and Spain. T cells, B-cell-depleted T cells, or PBMCs supplied cDNA or gDNA.

This sequence originates from a middle-aged man with acute or convalescent COVID-19. Sequencing was done on a sample of peripheral blood. V and J are TRBV5-3 and TRBJ2-3, with 14 nucleotides matching TRBD2. TRBV5-3 is placed among ORFs of uncertain function. CDR3 sequence: CARSLEPAQKTSGGARRVKDTQYF. DNA of the CDR3: TGTGCCAGAAGCTTGGAACCAGCACAGAAGACTAGCGGGGGGGCAAGGCGGGTAAAAGATACGCAGTATTTT.